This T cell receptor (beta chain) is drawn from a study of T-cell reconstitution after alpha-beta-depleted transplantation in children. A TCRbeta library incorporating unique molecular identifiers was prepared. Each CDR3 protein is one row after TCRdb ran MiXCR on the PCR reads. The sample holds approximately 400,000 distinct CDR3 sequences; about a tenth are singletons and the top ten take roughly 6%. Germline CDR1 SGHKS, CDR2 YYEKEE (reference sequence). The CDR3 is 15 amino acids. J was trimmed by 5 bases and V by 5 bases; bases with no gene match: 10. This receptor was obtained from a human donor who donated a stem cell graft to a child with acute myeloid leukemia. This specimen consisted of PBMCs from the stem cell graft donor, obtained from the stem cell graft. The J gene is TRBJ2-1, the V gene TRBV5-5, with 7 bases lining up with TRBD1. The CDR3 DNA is TGTGCCAGCAGGCCTACCGGGACAGAACACAATGAGCAGTTCTTC. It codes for CASRPTGTEHNEQFF.